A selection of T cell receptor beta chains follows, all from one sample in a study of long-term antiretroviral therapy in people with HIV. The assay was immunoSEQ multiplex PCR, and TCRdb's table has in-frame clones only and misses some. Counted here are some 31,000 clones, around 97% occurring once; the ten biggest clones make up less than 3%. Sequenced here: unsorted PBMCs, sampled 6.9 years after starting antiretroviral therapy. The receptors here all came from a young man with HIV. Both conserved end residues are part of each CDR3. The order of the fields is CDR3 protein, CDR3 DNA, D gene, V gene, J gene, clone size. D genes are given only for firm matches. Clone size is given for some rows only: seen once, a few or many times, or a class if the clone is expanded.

CDR3aa: CSVDVRLSYNEQFF
CDR3nt: TGCAGCGTTGATGTGCGGTTATCCTACAATGAGCAGTTCTTC
d_gene: -
v_gene: TRBV29-1
j_gene: TRBJ2-1
abundance: -

CDR3aa: CSFRAPLGDTQYF
CDR3nt: TGCAGCTTCCGGGCCCCCTTAGGAGATACGCAGTATTTT
d_gene: -
v_gene: TRBV29-1
j_gene: TRBJ2-3
abundance: -

CDR3aa: CASSLSRGGTAHQPQHF
CDR3nt: TGTGCCAGCAGTTTATCGCGGGGAGGGACGGCCCATCAGCCCCAGCATTTT
d_gene: -
v_gene: TRBV28
j_gene: TRBJ1-5
abundance: -

CDR3aa: CASSLFASGATGELFF
CDR3nt: TGTGCCAGCAGCTTATTCGCTAGCGGAGCCACCGGGGAGCTGTTTTTT
d_gene: TRBD2
v_gene: TRBV7-8
j_gene: TRBJ2-2
abundance: -

CDR3aa: CASSQEGMSATEAFF
CDR3nt: TGTGCCAGCAGCCAGGAGGGGATGTCGGCCACTGAAGCTTTCTTT
d_gene: -
v_gene: TRBV7-8
j_gene: TRBJ1-1
abundance: -

CDR3aa: CASSSSRVNQPQHF
CDR3nt: TGTGCCAGCAGCTCGAGCAGGGTTAATCAGCCCCAGCATTTT
d_gene: -
v_gene: TRBV7-2
j_gene: TRBJ1-5
abundance: -

CDR3aa: CASSVGQGANYGYTF
CDR3nt: TGTGCCAGCAGCGTAGGGCAGGGAGCGAACTATGGCTACACCTTC
d_gene: -
v_gene: TRBV9
j_gene: TRBJ1-2
abundance: -

CDR3aa: CTSSPGQGIYEQYF
CDR3nt: TGTACCAGCAGCCCCGGACAGGGGATCTACGAGCAGTACTTC
d_gene: TRBD1
v_gene: TRBV5-6
j_gene: TRBJ2-7
abundance: -

CDR3aa: CASSQDRRAGVPPDTQYF
CDR3nt: TGTGCCAGCAGCCAAGATCGGAGAGCGGGTGTGCCTCCAGATACGCAGTATTTT
d_gene: -
v_gene: TRBV4-2
j_gene: TRBJ2-3
abundance: -

CDR3aa: CASSLTDRAYEQYF
CDR3nt: TGTGCCAGCAGCCTCACGGACAGGGCCTACGAGCAGTACTTC
d_gene: TRBD1
v_gene: TRBV7-9
j_gene: TRBJ2-7
abundance: -

CDR3aa: CASSLVAGGTDTQYF
CDR3nt: TGTGCCAGCAGTTTAGTAGCGGGAGGCACAGATACGCAGTATTTT
d_gene: TRBD2
v_gene: TRBV6-5
j_gene: TRBJ2-3
abundance: once

CDR3aa: CASSPPGDGYTF
CDR3nt: TGTGCCAGCAGCCCGCCGGGAGATGGCTACACCTTC
d_gene: -
v_gene: TRBV5-8
j_gene: TRBJ1-2
abundance: -

CDR3aa: CASSLYQGGEKLFF
CDR3nt: TGTGCCAGCAGCTTGTATCAGGGTGGTGAAAAACTGTTTTTT
d_gene: -
v_gene: TRBV5-8
j_gene: TRBJ1-4
abundance: -

CDR3aa: CASSESRPTEAFF
CDR3nt: TGTGCCAGCAGTGAATCGCGTCCGACAGAAGCTTTCTTT
d_gene: -
v_gene: TRBV2
j_gene: TRBJ1-1
abundance: once

CDR3aa: CASSLGTSYQETQYF
CDR3nt: TGTGCCAGCAGCCTGGGGACTTCCTACCAAGAGACCCAGTACTTC
d_gene: -
v_gene: TRBV7-6
j_gene: TRBJ2-5
abundance: -

CDR3aa: CASSLYQSNEQFF
CDR3nt: TGTGCCAGCAGCTTATACCAGTCGAATGAGCAGTTCTTC
d_gene: -
v_gene: TRBV7-2
j_gene: TRBJ2-1
abundance: -

CDR3aa: CASSLERGGTDTQYF
CDR3nt: TGTGCCAGCAGCTTAGAACGGGGGGGTACAGATACGCAGTATTTT
d_gene: TRBD2
v_gene: TRBV11-2
j_gene: TRBJ2-3
abundance: -

CDR3aa: CSVDRDHTDTQYF
CDR3nt: TGCAGCGTCGACAGGGACCACACAGATACGCAGTATTTT
d_gene: TRBD1
v_gene: TRBV29-1
j_gene: TRBJ2-3
abundance: -

CDR3aa: CASSMGGNTEAFF
CDR3nt: TGTGCCAGTAGTATGGGGGGGAACACTGAAGCTTTCTTT
d_gene: -
v_gene: TRBV19
j_gene: TRBJ1-1
abundance: once

CDR3aa: CASSLGRGVEAFF
CDR3nt: TGTGCCAGCAGCTTGGGGCGCGGCGTTGAAGCTTTCTTT
d_gene: -
v_gene: TRBV5-5
j_gene: TRBJ1-1
abundance: -

CDR3aa: CASSIGDSKADTQYF
CDR3nt: TGTGCCAGTAGTATAGGGGATTCCAAGGCAGATACGCAGTATTTT
d_gene: -
v_gene: TRBV19
j_gene: TRBJ2-3
abundance: -

CDR3aa: CASSPQNQPQHF
CDR3nt: TGTGCCAGCTCGCCACAGAATCAGCCCCAGCATTTT
d_gene: -
v_gene: TRBV18
j_gene: TRBJ1-5
abundance: -

CDR3aa: CASSSGRWALHF
CDR3nt: TGTGCCAGCAGCTCAGGGCGATGGGCCCTCCACTTT
d_gene: -
v_gene: TRBV11-2
j_gene: TRBJ1-6
abundance: -

CDR3aa: CSVEDSNQPQHF
CDR3nt: TGCAGCGTTGAGGATAGCAATCAGCCCCAGCATTTT
d_gene: -
v_gene: TRBV29-1
j_gene: TRBJ1-5
abundance: -

CDR3aa: CASSWDNEQFF
CDR3nt: TGTGCCAGCAGTTGGGACAATGAGCAGTTCTTC
d_gene: -
v_gene: TRBV27
j_gene: TRBJ2-1
abundance: -

CDR3aa: CASSQVPGGTGGTEAFF
CDR3nt: TGCGCCAGCAGCCAAGTTCCCGGGGGCACAGGGGGCACTGAAGCTTTCTTT
d_gene: TRBD1
v_gene: TRBV4-3
j_gene: TRBJ1-1
abundance: -

CDR3aa: CASSEAHQGSYEQYF
CDR3nt: TGTGCCAGCAGTGAAGCGCACCAGGGGAGCTACGAGCAGTACTTC
d_gene: -
v_gene: TRBV2
j_gene: TRBJ2-7
abundance: -

CDR3aa: CASSQEGGTSEDEQYF
CDR3nt: TGCGCCAGCAGCCAAGAGGGGGGGACTAGCGAGGACGAGCAGTACTTC
d_gene: TRBD2
v_gene: TRBV4-3
j_gene: TRBJ2-7
abundance: -

CDR3aa: CASSTRQGAVSGYTF
CDR3nt: TGTGCCAGCAGTACCCGACAGGGGGCGGTCTCTGGCTACACCTTC
d_gene: TRBD1
v_gene: TRBV6-5
j_gene: TRBJ1-2
abundance: once

CDR3aa: CASSLGHSNEKLFF
CDR3nt: TGTGCCAGCAGTTTGGGGCACAGTAATGAAAAACTGTTTTTT
d_gene: -
v_gene: TRBV27
j_gene: TRBJ1-4
abundance: -

CDR3aa: CATSRVVQETQYF
CDR3nt: TGTGCCACCAGCAGAGTAGTTCAAGAGACCCAGTACTTC
d_gene: -
v_gene: TRBV15
j_gene: TRBJ2-5
abundance: -

CDR3aa: CASSSMGQGGNEQFF
CDR3nt: TGTGCCAGCAGCTCGATGGGACAGGGAGGTAATGAGCAGTTCTTC
d_gene: TRBD1
v_gene: TRBV7-3
j_gene: TRBJ2-1
abundance: -

CDR3aa: CASSLAGDTEAFF
CDR3nt: TGTGCCAGCAGCTTAGCAGGGGACACTGAAGCTTTCTTT
d_gene: -
v_gene: TRBV11-3
j_gene: TRBJ1-1
abundance: -

CDR3aa: CASVGPGDVGQPQHF
CDR3nt: TGTGCCAGCGTGGGCCCGGGGGACGTAGGTCAGCCCCAGCATTTT
d_gene: -
v_gene: TRBV6-1
j_gene: TRBJ1-5
abundance: -

CDR3aa: CASGLPGDRFTGELFF
CDR3nt: TGTGCTAGTGGTTTGCCGGGGGACCGTTTCACCGGGGAGCTGTTTTTT
d_gene: -
v_gene: TRBV12-5
j_gene: TRBJ2-2
abundance: -

CDR3aa: CASSFLTANTGELFF
CDR3nt: TGTGCCAGCAGCTTTTTGACCGCGAACACCGGGGAGCTGTTTTTT
d_gene: -
v_gene: TRBV7-9
j_gene: TRBJ2-2
abundance: -

CDR3aa: CASSRDISNSPLHF
CDR3nt: TGTGCCAGCAGCCGGGACATTTCGAATTCACCCCTCCACTTT
d_gene: -
v_gene: TRBV6-1
j_gene: TRBJ1-6
abundance: once

CDR3aa: CASSLIGGGEEKLFF
CDR3nt: TGTGCCAGCAGTCTAATAGGAGGGGGGGAAGAAAAACTGTTTTTT
d_gene: -
v_gene: TRBV27
j_gene: TRBJ1-4
abundance: -

CDR3aa: CASSLGLGGGNQPQHF
CDR3nt: TGTGCCAGCAGCTTAGGGCTCGGGGGGGGCAATCAGCCCCAGCATTTT
d_gene: -
v_gene: TRBV7-8
j_gene: TRBJ1-5
abundance: -

CDR3aa: CASSEQGYSNQPQHF
CDR3nt: TGTGCCAGCAGTGAACAGGGGTATAGCAATCAGCCCCAGCATTTT
d_gene: -
v_gene: TRBV6-1
j_gene: TRBJ1-5
abundance: -

CDR3aa: CASSRTVNNQPQHF
CDR3nt: TGTGCCAGCAGTCGGACAGTCAACAATCAGCCCCAGCATTTT
d_gene: -
v_gene: TRBV6-5
j_gene: TRBJ1-5
abundance: -

CDR3aa: CASSSFSRYEQYF
CDR3nt: TGTGCCAGCAGCTCATTCAGCCGGTACGAGCAGTACTTC
d_gene: -
v_gene: TRBV11-2
j_gene: TRBJ2-7
abundance: -

CDR3aa: CASSLISRSDRSTDTQYF
CDR3nt: TGTGCCAGCAGTTTAATCTCGCGGTCAGATAGGAGCACAGATACGCAGTATTTT
d_gene: -
v_gene: TRBV27
j_gene: TRBJ2-3
abundance: -

CDR3aa: CASSVAGLQNTEAFF
CDR3nt: TGTGCCAGCAGCGTAGCTGGCCTACAGAACACTGAAGCTTTCTTT
d_gene: -
v_gene: TRBV9
j_gene: TRBJ1-1
abundance: -

CDR3aa: CASSPLGGAYNEQFF
CDR3nt: TGTGCCAGCAGTCCCCTGGGGGGGGCGTACAATGAGCAGTTCTTC
d_gene: -
v_gene: TRBV28
j_gene: TRBJ2-1
abundance: -

CDR3aa: CARTGKPPQETQYF
CDR3nt: TGTGCCAGGACCGGAAAACCCCCCCAAGAGACCCAGTACTTC
d_gene: -
v_gene: TRBV5-3
j_gene: TRBJ2-5
abundance: -

CDR3aa: CASGGQSYNSPLHF
CDR3nt: TGTGCTAGTGGTGGACAGTCTTATAATTCACCCCTCCACTTT
d_gene: -
v_gene: TRBV12-5
j_gene: TRBJ1-6
abundance: few

CDR3aa: CASTYRGEEETQYF
CDR3nt: TGTGCCAGCACATACAGGGGGGAGGAAGAGACCCAGTACTTC
d_gene: TRBD1
v_gene: TRBV25-1
j_gene: TRBJ2-5
abundance: -

CDR3aa: CASSLDAGPVHEQYF
CDR3nt: TGTGCCAGCAGCTTAGATGCGGGCCCCGTCCACGAGCAGTACTTC
d_gene: -
v_gene: TRBV7-9
j_gene: TRBJ2-7
abundance: -

CDR3aa: CASAPSGNTIYF
CDR3nt: TGTGCCAGCGCCCCCTCTGGAAACACCATATATTTT
d_gene: -
v_gene: TRBV19
j_gene: TRBJ1-3
abundance: -

CDR3aa: CASSMGWTQYF
CDR3nt: TGTGCCAGTAGTATGGGGTGGACCCAGTACTTC
d_gene: -
v_gene: TRBV19
j_gene: TRBJ2-5
abundance: -

CDR3aa: CASSYRGELQHF
CDR3nt: TGTGCCAGCAGTTACCGGGGGGAACTCCAGCATTTT
d_gene: -
v_gene: TRBV6-6
j_gene: TRBJ1-5
abundance: -

CDR3aa: CASSFGGRDEQYF
CDR3nt: TGTGCCAGCAGCTTCGGGGGTAGGGACGAGCAGTACTTC
d_gene: -
v_gene: TRBV5-6
j_gene: TRBJ2-7
abundance: -